This T cell receptor beta chain originates from a study of human T cells and chemical hapten exposure. Specified time point: patch test 2, 6 weeks after DPC sensitization. Regarding treatment: therapeutic diphenylcyclopropenone sensitization with weekly scalp DPC. Every donor had alopecia and was 18 to 70 years old; all were suitable for DPC. In TCRdb, the RACE reads were re-called with MiXCR into one record per CDR3 protein. The table shows about 81,000 distinct CDR3 sequences, with 10% occurring only once. This clonotype was recorded many times. The origin of this receptor is a woman under 40 with alopecia areata. Some clones in this sample may be carry-over from other donors' samples. The sequences come from whole blood, collected in connection with sensitization to the hapten diphenylcyclopropenone (DPC).

The CDR3 nucleotides read TGTGCCAGCAGTCGCAGGGGGCTCAATGAAAAACTGTTTTTT. Amino acids: CASSRRGLNEKLFF. V gene TRBV25-1 combines with J gene TRBJ1-4; 8 nucleotides match TRBD1. The CDR3 sequence is 14 residues long. Unmatched junction bases numbered 4, after V lost 5 bases and J lost 5 bases. In germline, CDR1 is MGHDK, CDR2 SYGVNS.